This is a list of T cell receptor beta chains from one sample in a study of blood T cells in healthy people across ages. TCRdb used MiXCR to reprocess the 5' RACE reads, holding one entry per CDR3 protein. Counted here are around 1,500,000 distinct CDR3 sequences, roughly 27% occurring once; the ten biggest clones make up 6.5% to 8.5%. What was sequenced was blood. All receptors derive from a woman aged 25 to 39 in good health. CDR3s include the opening cysteine and the closing phenylalanine or tryptophan. Each record gives: CDR3 protein, V gene, clone size. Clone size is stated in some rows and not others, as once, few, many or a class when expanded.

CASRNDGVTEAFF,TRBV27,.
CSALGGVRTDTQYF,TRBV20-1,.
CSVRILSYGYTF,TRBV29-1,few
CASGKTSGTDTQYF,TRBV6-4,.
CASSLSPLYGYTF,TRBV7-6,many
CASSSSREDTEAFF,TRBV7-2,few
CASSYSAGVEAFF,TRBV6-6,few
CASSLAGEKPIAYEQYF,TRBV7-9,.
CASSYMLGLRNEQYF,TRBV6-6,.
CASGQPAREKLFF,TRBV28,.
CASSRGVSLSGANVLTF,TRBV5-1,.
CASSLTGQTYNEQFF,TRBV3-1,.
CATSGPTLAGGPSFQYF,TRBV24-1,few
CASSVFPGVYSNQPQHF,TRBV10-2,.
CSVGADSGANVLTF,TRBV29-1,many
CANSSGTSGSYNEQFF,TRBV5-1,few
CASSSGTGLNNEQFF,TRBV5-6,.
CASRRTMNTEAFF,TRBV12-3/TRBV12-4,.
CASSRFGGGAYNEQFF,TRBV11-3,few
CASSYEGGQPQHF,TRBV6-5,many
CASSFYPETQYF,TRBV12-3/TRBV12-4,.
CASSDTGGRSHEQYF,TRBV6-1,many
CASSLERVSTYEQYF,TRBV7-2,.
CASSSGGTGWEQFF,TRBV7-7,few
CASRGGGGDSEQYF,TRBV9,.
CASSQDPGVVAFF,TRBV4-2,.
CSATQGAHAEAFF,TRBV20-1,.
CASSPLGGQFYSGANVLTF,TRBV7-9,many
CAISPTDRDEQYF,TRBV10-3,few
CASSDGQGSYNEQYF,TRBV5-1,.
CASSLVGTGNGYTF,TRBV7-2,few
CASAPQGLGNTEAFF,TRBV7-2,.
CASSVRLAGSGELFF,TRBV2,.
CATRRGGGFHEQYF,TRBV7-2,.
CSASYLSHEQYF,TRBV20-1,few
CACREELGGTDTQYF,TRBV28,.
CASILGLQGGDTEAFF,TRBV10-2,.
CASSLIQDTEAFF,TRBV7-9,many
CSARRAAKQPQHF,TRBV20-1,.
CASSRRTGGIYEQYF,TRBV28,.
CAISEQKREITDTQYF,TRBV10-3,few
CSARPWTGASSNYGYTF,TRBV20-1,few
CASSLVRSANYGYTF,TRBV7-9,few
CASSHKVGQGTGGANILTF,TRBV4-2,.
CSARRRGPGANVLTF,TRBV20-1,.
CASRLSGGVAKLFF,TRBV28,.
CASSPRQSDTGELFF,TRBV18,few
CASGLAHGGAETQYF,TRBV5-6,.